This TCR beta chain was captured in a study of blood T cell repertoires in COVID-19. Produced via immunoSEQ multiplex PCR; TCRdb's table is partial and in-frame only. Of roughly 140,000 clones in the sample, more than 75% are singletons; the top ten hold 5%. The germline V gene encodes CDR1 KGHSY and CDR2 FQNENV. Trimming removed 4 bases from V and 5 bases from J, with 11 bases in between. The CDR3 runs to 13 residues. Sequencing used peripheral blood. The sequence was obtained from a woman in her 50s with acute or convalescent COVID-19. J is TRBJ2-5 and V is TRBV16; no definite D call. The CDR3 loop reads CASSLTARETQYF. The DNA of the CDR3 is TGTGCCAGCAGCCTGACTGCTCGGGAGACCCAGTACTTC.